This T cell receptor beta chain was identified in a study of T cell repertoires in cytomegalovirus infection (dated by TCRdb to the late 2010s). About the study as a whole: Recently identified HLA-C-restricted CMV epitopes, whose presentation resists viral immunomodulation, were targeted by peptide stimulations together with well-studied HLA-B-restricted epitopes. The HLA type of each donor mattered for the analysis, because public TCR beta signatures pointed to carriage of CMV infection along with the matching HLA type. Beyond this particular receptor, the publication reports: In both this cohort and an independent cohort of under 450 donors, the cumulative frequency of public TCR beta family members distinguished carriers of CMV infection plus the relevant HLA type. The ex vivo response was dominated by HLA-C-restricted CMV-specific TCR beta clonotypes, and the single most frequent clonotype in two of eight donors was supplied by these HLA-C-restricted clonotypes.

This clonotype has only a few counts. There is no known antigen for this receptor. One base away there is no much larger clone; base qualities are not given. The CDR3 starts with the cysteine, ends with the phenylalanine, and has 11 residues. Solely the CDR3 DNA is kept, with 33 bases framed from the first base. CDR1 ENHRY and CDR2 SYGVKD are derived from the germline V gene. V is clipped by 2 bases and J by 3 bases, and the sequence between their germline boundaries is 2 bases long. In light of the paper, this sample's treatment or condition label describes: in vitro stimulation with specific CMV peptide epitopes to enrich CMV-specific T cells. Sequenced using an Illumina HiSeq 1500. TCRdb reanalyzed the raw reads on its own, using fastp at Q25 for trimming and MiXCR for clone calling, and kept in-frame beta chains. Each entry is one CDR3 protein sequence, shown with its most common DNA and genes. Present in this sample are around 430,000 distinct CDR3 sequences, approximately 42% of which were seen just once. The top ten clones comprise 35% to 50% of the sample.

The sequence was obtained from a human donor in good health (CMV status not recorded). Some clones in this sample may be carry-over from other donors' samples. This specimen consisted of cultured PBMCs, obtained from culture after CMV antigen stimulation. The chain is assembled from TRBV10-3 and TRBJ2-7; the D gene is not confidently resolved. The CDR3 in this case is CAISENYEQYF. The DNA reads TGTGCCATCAGTGAGAACTACGAGCAGTACTTC.